Below are 21 T cell receptor beta chains sequenced from a single sample in a study of post-analysis software for immune sequencing data (dated by TCRdb to about 2015). General findings and caveats noted by the study authors: Significantly higher frequencies in patients than in controls were found for roughly 5 TRBV segments, including TRBV5-6, TRBV5-1 and TRBV20-1.

The method behind the library was PCR. TCRdb records Illumina HiSeq 2500 as the sequencer. Unique molecular identifiers were incorporated into TCR beta cDNA libraries to reduce PCR and sequencing biases. TCRdb trimmed public reads at Q25 via fastp, called clones via MiXCR and kept in-frame beta chains. One record per CDR3 amino acid sequence lists the most common genes and DNA. The sample table lists fewer than 850,000 distinct CDR3 sequences, more than 45% of them with a count of one. Around 4.7% of the sample comes from the top ten. Which antigens these TCRs recognize remains unknown. The specimen sequenced was blood. The receptors stem from a girl aged 5-17 years with multiple sclerosis.

V usage is TRBV6-5 and J usage is TRBJ1-1; tentative D call: TRBD1 (5 bases). CDR3 size: 14 residues. The V gene lost 0 bases and the J gene lost 4 bases, with 9 bases spanning the gap. The germline V gene encodes CDR1 MNHEY and CDR2 SVGAGI. DNA of the CDR3: TGTGCCAGCAGTTACTCTCTAAGGGGCACTGAAGCTTTCTTT. Translation gives CASSYSLRGTEAFF.

There are a few counts of this clonotype. The genes are TRBV12-3 or TRBV12-4 and TRBJ2-1, with 8 bases fitting TRBD2. V was clipped by 7 bases and J by 4 bases; unmatched bases: 9. This CDR3 is built from 15 residues. In nucleotides, the CDR3 is TGTGCCAGCACCGCTACTAGCGGATTTTACAATGAGCAGTTCTTC. It yields the protein CASTATSGFYNEQFF.

The chain recombines TRBV10-3 with TRBJ2-1; D is tentatively TRBD1 or TRBD2 (6 bases each). This CDR3 region has 16 residues. Trimming pared 2 bases from V and 4 bases from J, leaving 15 bases between. Germline CDR1 and CDR2: ENHRY and SYGVKD. The CDR3 spells CAISEAGPRGYNEQFF. As DNA, the CDR3 is TGTGCCATCAGTGAGGCGGGACCGAGGGGGTACAATGAGCAGTTCTTC.

This clonotype was counted a few times. The rearrangement uses TRBV7-9 and TRBJ2-5; TRBD1 agrees at 8 bases. The CDR3 sequence is 15 residues long. The J segment lost 2 bases and the V segment lost 5 bases, leaving 7 bases of the junction unmatched. The germline CDR1 and CDR2 sequences are SEHNR and FQNEAQ (reference sequence). For the CDR3, the DNA is TGTGCCAGCAGCCCCCCGGACAGGGCGCAAGAGACCCAGTACTTC. Its translation: CASSPPDRAQETQYF.

This clonotype was picked up a small number of times. The chain couples TRBV20-1 to TRBJ2-5; either TRBD1 or TRBD2 may supply D (6 bases each). V gave up 2 bases and J gave up 2 bases, with 15 bases separating them. This CDR3 has 15 residues. CDR1 and CDR2 from the germline V gene are DFQATT and SNEGSKA (reference sequence). The CDR3 nucleotides are TGCAGTGCTAGATGGGGGGCAGGAGCACAAGAGACCCAGTACTTC. Translating it yields CSARWGAGAQETQYF.

This chain joins TRBV6-1 and TRBJ2-7, with D tentatively TRBD2 (5 bases). The V end lost 1 base, the J end lost 3 bases, and 16 bases lay between the germline ends. This CDR3 region has 16 residues. Germline assignment: CDR1 MNHNS and CDR2 SASEGT. CDR3 DNA sequence: TGTGCCAGCAGTGAAGAGGGCGCGGGTTACCTCTACGAGCAGTACTTC. This sequence encodes CASSEEGAGYLYEQYF.

This clonotype was detected only a few times. This chain links TRBV12-3 or TRBV12-4 with TRBJ2-3, with 10 bases identical to TRBD2. The CDR3 loop spans 15 amino acids. The junction had 2 bases not matched to a gene; V was cut back by 5 bases and J by 0 bases. The CDR3 DNA is TGTGCCAGCAGTGGACTAGCGGTTAGCACAGATACGCAGTATTTT. Encoded protein: CASSGLAVSTDTQYF.

This clonotype occurred a few times. This chain uses TRBV20-1 with TRBJ2-7; the match to TRBD2 covers 9 bases. This CDR3 comprises 17 residues. Germline assignment: CDR1 DFQATT and CDR2 SNEGSKA (reference sequence). The V segment lost 0 bases and the J segment 5 bases; nucleotides outside the gene matches: 14. In DNA form, the CDR3 reads TGCAGTGCTAGAGACCCACAAGCGGGGGGAGGGCAAGACGAGCAGTACTTC. Translated, it gives CSARDPQAGGGQDEQYF.

The chain joins TRBV6-5 to TRBJ1-1; D is uncertain. Between the trimmed V and J ends, which lost 5 bases and 1 base, there was a span of 8 bases. Germline CDR1 is MNHEY and CDR2 is SVGAGI. The CDR3 loop spans 13 amino acids. The CDR3, as DNA: TGTGCCAGCAGTCCAGTCAAGAACACTGAAGCTTTCTTT. The encoded protein is CASSPVKNTEAFF.

V and J are TRBV28 and TRBJ2-1, with 7 bases that match TRBD2. The CDR3 extends over 15 amino acids. The V and J ends lost 4 bases and 9 bases, in that order; junction bases with no gene match: 12. Germline CDR1 is MDHEN and CDR2 is SYDVKM. This chain's CDR3 is CASSSRRRERVEQFF. Here the CDR3 DNA reads TGTGCCAGCAGTTCCAGGCGGCGGGAGAGAGTTGAGCAGTTCTTC.

The rearrangement uses TRBV20-1 and TRBJ2-4; possible D gene TRBD1, 5 bases. CDR1 and CDR2 (germline): DFQATT, SNEGSKA (reference sequence). CDR3 length: 13 amino acids. The germline V and J ends were trimmed by 6 bases and 0 bases, with 9 bases remaining between them. DNA for the CDR3: TGCAGTGCGGCCAGGGTAGCCAAAAACATTCAGTACTTC. Amino acids: CSAARVAKNIQYF.

This rearrangement joins TRBV5-1 to TRBJ2-1; a weak D match, TRBD2 (6 bases). CDR3 length equals 16 residues. V lost 4 bases, J lost 0 bases, and 14 bases lay in between. Germline V lookup: CDR1 SGHRS, CDR2 YFSETQ. CDR3 in DNA: TGCGCCAGCAGCCTACGAGCGGGTAGCTCCTACAATGAGCAGTTCTTC. Translating it yields CASSLRAGSSYNEQFF.

The chain employs TRBV2 and TRBJ2-7; 12 positions agree with TRBD2. The V gene's germline CDR1 is SNHLY and CDR2 FYNNEI. This CDR3 has 17 residues. Trimming took 3 bases from V and 5 from J; bases not matched to a gene: 11. The CDR3 is CASSEETGLAGSDEQYF. CDR3 sequence (DNA): TGTGCCAGCAGTGAGGAGACAGGACTAGCGGGATCTGACGAGCAGTACTTC.

This chain connects TRBV27 to TRBJ2-1; TRBD2 agrees at 8 bases. Trimming removed 2 bases from V and 5 bases from J; junction bases left unmatched: 8. In germline, CDR1 is MNHEY, CDR2 SMNVEV (reference sequence). The CDR3 consists of 16 residues. CDR3 in amino acids: CASSLIAGINNNEQFF. The CDR3 DNA is TGTGCCAGCAGTTTAATAGCGGGGATTAATAACAATGAGCAGTTCTTC.

V and J are TRBV18 and TRBJ2-7; D unclear. The CDR3 sequence is 16 residues long. Looked up from germline, CDR1 is KGHSH and CDR2 is LQKENI. The V and J ends lost 1 base and 1 base respectively, with 14 bases between them. Here the CDR3 DNA reads TGTGCCAGCTCACCACGGCAGGAGTACCTATCCTACGAGCAGTACTTC. Protein sequence: CASSPRQEYLSYEQYF.

This clonotype was detected only a few times. V and J are TRBV10-2 and TRBJ2-3; D call uncertain. The germline gives CDR1 WSHSY, CDR2 SAAADI. The CDR3 length is 17 residues. V was cut by 0 bases and J by 3 bases, with 16 bases left in between. CDR3 amino acids: CASSESPTRRATDTQYF. The CDR3 region has the DNA TGCGCCAGCAGTGAGTCACCGACCCGGAGAGCGACAGATACGCAGTATTTT.

The chain combines TRBV7-2 with TRBJ1-1, with D possibly TRBD1 on 6 matching bases. Between the trimmed V and J ends, which lost 9 bases and 1 base, there was a span of 12 bases. The CDR3 contains 13 residues. Germline CDR1 and CDR2: SGHTA and FQGNSA. The CDR3 nucleotides read TGTGCCAGTACCCAGGGGAGGAACACTGAAGCTTTCTTT. This gives the protein CASTQGRNTEAFF.

The chain has TRBV29-1 and TRBJ2-1, with 14 nucleotides matching TRBD2. The CDR3 extends over 16 amino acids. Germline CDR1 SQVTM, CDR2 ANQGSEA. The junction had 8 bases not matched to a gene; V was cut back by 6 bases and J by 4 bases. CDR3 nucleotide sequence: TGCAGCGTGGACGGACTAGCGGGAGGCCTTTACAATGAGCAGTTCTTC. It encodes CSVDGLAGGLYNEQFF.

This clonotype was detected a few times. This chain links TRBV12-3 or TRBV12-4 with TRBJ2-3; perhaps TRBD2 as D (6 bases). Trimming left V 7 bases short and J 1 base short, with 15 bases between. This CDR3 region has 15 residues. CDR3 nucleotide sequence: TGTGCCAGCACCTTTGGGGGGATCGGCACAGATACGCAGTATTTT. Translating it yields CASTFGGIGTDTQYF.

In DNA form, the CDR3 reads TGTGCCAGCAGCGTTCGGACTGCCCCTAGCACAGATACGCAGTATTTT. Protein: CASSVRTAPSTDTQYF. V and J are TRBV9 and TRBJ2-3; maybe TRBD2 (5 bases). Germline V lookup: CDR1 SGDLS, CDR2 YYNGEE. The CDR3 is 16 amino acids. V was trimmed by 2 bases and J by 0 bases, leaving 13 bases between them.

The chain is built from TRBV11-3 and TRBJ2-7; TRBD1 aligns across 7 bases. V lost 4 bases and J lost 5; bases outside the gene matches: 8. The CDR3 extends over 14 amino acids. Germline CDR1 SGHNT, CDR2 YENEEA. CDR3 bases: TGTGCCAGCAGCTCACAGGGGAAACTCAACGAGCAGTACTTC. It yields the protein CASSSQGKLNEQYF.